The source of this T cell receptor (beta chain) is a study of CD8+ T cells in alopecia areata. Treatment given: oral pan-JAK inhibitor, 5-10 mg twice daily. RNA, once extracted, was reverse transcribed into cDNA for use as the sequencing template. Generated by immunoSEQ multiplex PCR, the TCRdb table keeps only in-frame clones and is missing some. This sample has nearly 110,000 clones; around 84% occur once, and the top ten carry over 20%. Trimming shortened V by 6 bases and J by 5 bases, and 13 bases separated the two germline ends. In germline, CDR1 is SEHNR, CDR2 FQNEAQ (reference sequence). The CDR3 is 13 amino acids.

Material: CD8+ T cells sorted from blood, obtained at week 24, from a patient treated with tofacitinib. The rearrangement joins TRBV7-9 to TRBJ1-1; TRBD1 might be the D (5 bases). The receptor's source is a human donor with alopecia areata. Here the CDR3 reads CASSWDPGTEAFF. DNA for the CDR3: TGTGCCAGCAGTTGGGACCCGGGGACTGAAGCTTTCTTT.